These 32 T cell receptor beta chains originate from one sample sequenced in a study of blood T cell repertoires in COVID-19. Here immunoSEQ multiplex PCR was the method, and the copy in TCRdb shows in-frame clones only, minus some. Counted here are about 40,000 clones, 70% to 90% occurring once; the ten biggest clones make up approximately 15%. Sample: peripheral blood. The receptors were gathered from a human donor in a cohort sampled during active COVID-19.

CDR3: CASSLVTPGADTQYF. For the CDR3, the DNA is TGTGCCAGCAGCTTAGTCACCCCCGGGGCAGATACGCAGTATTTT. The chain links TRBV5-4 to TRBJ2-3, with D perhaps matching TRBD2 (5 bases). Germline V CDR1 and CDR2: SGHNT, YYREEE (reference sequence). Trimming pared 2 bases from V and 4 bases from J, leaving 14 bases between. This CDR3 spans 15 amino acids.

V gene TRBV12-3 or TRBV12-4 combines with J gene TRBJ1-4; maybe TRBD1 (5 bases). The CDR3 is made up of 13 amino acids. V was cut by 9 bases and J by 3 bases, with 11 bases left in between. For the CDR3, the DNA is TGTGCCAGTGGGGGAGGGGCTAATGAAAAACTGTTTTTT. As protein: CASGGGANEKLFF.

The chain couples TRBV6-5 to TRBJ2-5, with 10 positions matching TRBD2. Unmatched junction bases numbered 6, after V lost 6 bases and J lost 5 bases. Germline CDR1 is MNHEY and CDR2 is SVGAGI. The CDR3 is 14 residues long. The CDR3 here is CASRNSGGRETQYF. The CDR3 DNA reads TGTGCCAGCAGGAATAGCGGGGGGAGGGAGACCCAGTACTTC.

There are a few counts of this clone. The rearrangement links TRBV5-1 to TRBJ2-2; tentatively, D is TRBD2 (5 bases). This CDR3 region has 17 residues. Trimming removed 0 bases at V and 3 bases at J, with 15 bases between. Germline V lookup: CDR1 SGHRS, CDR2 YFSETQ. The CDR3 DNA follows: TGCGCCAGCAGCTTGGGTCCGGGTTTCGGGGACACCGGGGAGCTGTTTTTT. It is translated as CASSLGPGFGDTGELFF.

V usage is TRBV12-5 and J usage is TRBJ2-2; 8 bases fit TRBD1. Trimming removed 6 bases from V and 2 bases from J; junction bases left unmatched: 8. Germline V gives CDR1 LGHNT, CDR2 FRNRAP. The CDR3 has 16 amino acids. The CDR3 sequence is CASGWGQVVNTGELFF. Here the CDR3 DNA reads TGTGCTAGTGGGTGGGGACAGGTCGTTAACACCGGGGAGCTGTTTTTT.

J is TRBJ1-1 and V is TRBV5-4; D unclear. Germline lookup yields CDR1 SGHNT and CDR2 YYREEE (reference sequence). Deletions cut 3 bases from V and 5 bases from J, with 20 bases between. There are 16 residues in the CDR3. The CDR3 sequence is CASSSYRGQVKTEAFF. Here the CDR3 DNA reads TGTGCCAGCAGCTCCTATCGTGGGCAGGTTAAAACTGAAGCTTTCTTT.

The V call is TRBV18, the J call TRBJ2-7; possible D gene TRBD1, 5 bases. V dropped 5 bases and J dropped 7 bases, with 15 bases sitting between them. This CDR3 spans 13 amino acids. Germline V gene sequence: CDR1 KGHSH, CDR2 LQKENI. The CDR3: CASSAWTSVEQYF. The CDR3 DNA follows: TGTGCCAGCTCAGCATGGACAAGCGTGGAGCAGTACTTC.

The chain is built from TRBV11-2 and TRBJ2-7; TRBD1 is a possible D gene (5 bases). The germline V gene has CDR1 SGHAT and CDR2 FQNNGV. Trimming took off 5 bases at V and 3 bases at J, with 14 bases between the two ends. The CDR3 covers 14 residues. CDR3 nucleotides: TGTGCCAGCAGCCTGCAGGGTGAGGTCTACGAGCAGTACTTC. Translation gives CASSLQGEVYEQYF.

Worth noting for this clone: Additional DNA sequences in this sample encode the identical CDR3. The CDR3 here is CASSLDGSSGNTIYF. As DNA, the CDR3 is TGCGCCAGCAGCTTGGACGGGAGCTCTGGAAACACCATATATTTT. The chain recombines TRBV5-1 with TRBJ1-3; no firm D call. The germline V gene has CDR1 SGHRS and CDR2 YFSETQ. The CDR3 is made up of 15 amino acids. The V end lost 0 bases, the J end lost 0 bases, and 7 bases lay between the germline ends.

The chain carries TRBV7-9 and TRBJ2-7, with a weak D call TRBD2 (6 bases). Germline CDR1 SEHNR, CDR2 FQNEAQ (reference sequence). The V end was cut by 2 bases, the J end by 5 bases, with 16 bases between. The CDR3 totals 15 residues. Here the CDR3 DNA reads TGTGCCAGCAGCTTATGGCTCGGGGGTCAGGACGAGCAGTACTTC. As protein: CASSLWLGGQDEQYF.

The chain combines TRBV10-1 with TRBJ2-3; 8 bases line up with TRBD2. Germline values: CDR1 WNHNN, CDR2 SYGVQD (reference sequence). V was pared by 6 bases and J by 2 bases, with 7 bases of the junction left unmatched. The CDR3 consists of 15 residues. CDR3 in DNA: TGCGCCAGCAGCCCCCGGCGGGGGGACACAGATACGCAGTATTTT. Translated: CASSPRRGDTDTQYF.

The chain couples TRBV5-5 to TRBJ1-1, with 10 nucleotides matching TRBD1. Germline CDR1 is SGHKS and CDR2 is YYEKEE (reference sequence). The junction had 6 bases not matched to a gene; V was cut back by 4 bases and J by 0 bases. The CDR3 contains 16 residues. CDR3 in amino acids: CASSNSGTGVNTEAFF. CDR3 DNA sequence: TGTGCCAGCAGCAATTCCGGGACAGGGGTGAACACTGAAGCTTTCTTT.

V gene TRBV6-5 combines with J gene TRBJ2-7, with 8 bases aligning to TRBD1. The CDR3 spans 15 residues. After removal of 11 bases from V and 0 bases from J, the junction contained 12 bases not matched to a gene. Germline assignment: CDR1 MNHEY and CDR2 SVGAGI. The CDR3 reads CASIWDRKSSYEQYF. Written as DNA, the CDR3 is TGTGCCTCTATCTGGGACAGGAAAAGCTCCTACGAGCAGTACTTC.

This clone was detected once. The chain carries TRBV4-1 and TRBJ1-4; D gene ambiguous. In germline, CDR1 is MGHRA, CDR2 YSYEKL. The CDR3 consists of 11 residues. The V end lost 3 bases, the J end lost 8 bases, and 4 bases lay between the germline ends. CDR3 loop: CASSHLEKLFF. The CDR3 DNA follows: TGCGCCAGCAGCCATTTAGAAAAACTGTTTTTT.

This chain connects TRBV5-1 to TRBJ1-1; weak D call: TRBD1 (6 bases). V was pared by 2 bases and J by 3 bases, with 14 bases between. The germline V gene has CDR1 SGHRS and CDR2 YFSETQ. The CDR3 extends over 15 amino acids. CDR3 sequence (DNA): TGCGCCAGCAGCTTACAGGGAGGGAGCGACACTGAAGCTTTCTTT. This translates into CASSLQGGSDTEAFF.

The chain carries TRBV2 and TRBJ2-1; D is perhaps TRBD1 (6 bases). V dropped 4 bases and J dropped 3 bases, with 10 bases sitting between them. This CDR3 comprises 14 residues. Looked up from germline, CDR1 is SNHLY and CDR2 is FYNNEI. This chain's CDR3 is CASSGTALYNEQFF. As DNA, the CDR3 is TGTGCCAGCAGTGGGACAGCTCTCTACAATGAGCAGTTCTTC.

Regarding this clone: The same CDR3 arises from other DNA sequences in this sample as well. The chain joins TRBV5-1 to TRBJ2-3; possibly TRBD2 for D (5 bases). The germline gives CDR1 SGHRS, CDR2 YFSETQ. The CDR3 is made up of 15 amino acids. V lost 1 base, J lost 3 bases, and 12 bases lay in between. The CDR3 DNA reads as TGCGCCAGCAGCTTGCTAGCCGGAAGGACAGATACGCAGTATTTT. Its protein is CASSLLAGRTDTQYF.

The chain recombines TRBV5-1 with TRBJ2-6, with D unresolved. The V end was cut by 0 bases, the J end by 4 bases, with 8 bases between. This CDR3 spans 15 amino acids. Germline lookup yields CDR1 SGHRS and CDR2 YFSETQ. CDR3 region: CASSLALPGANVLTF. Here the CDR3 DNA reads TGCGCCAGCAGCTTGGCCCTACCCGGGGCCAACGTCCTGACTTTC.

The rearrangement uses TRBV28 and TRBJ1-2; the D is unclear. The germline V gene encodes CDR1 MDHEN and CDR2 SYDVKM. V was shortened by 1 base and J by 5 bases, with 5 bases between the two germline ends. The CDR3 contains 12 residues. The chain's CDR3 is CASSLSEYGYTF. The CDR3 region has the DNA TGTGCCAGCAGTTTATCCGAGTATGGCTACACCTTC.

The chain joins TRBV6-5 to TRBJ2-2; 8 bases are a match to TRBD1. The CDR3 length is 13 residues. Germline CDR1 and CDR2: MNHEY and SVGAGI. After removal of 6 bases from V and 5 bases from J, the junction contained 2 bases not matched to a gene. The CDR3 loop is CASSHRGTGELFF. The CDR3 region has the DNA TGTGCCAGCAGCCACAGGGGGACCGGGGAGCTGTTTTTT.

The V call is TRBV10-3, the J call TRBJ1-2, with 9 bases fitting TRBD1. Germline V CDR1 and CDR2: ENHRY, SYGVKD. This CDR3 has 15 amino acids. The V gene end was trimmed by 6 bases and the J gene end by 7 bases; junction bases not matched to a gene: 12. This CDR3 is CAISVQRTGEGGYTF. The CDR3 bases are TGTGCCATCAGCGTTCAACGGACAGGGGAGGGTGGCTACACCTTC.

V usage is TRBV16 and J usage is TRBJ1-2, with D hard to call. Germline V lookup: CDR1 KGHSY, CDR2 FQNENV. Trimming shortened V by 0 bases and J by 8 bases, and 10 bases separated the two germline ends. This CDR3 spans 13 amino acids. The CDR3 loop reads CASSQSRVDGYTF. CDR3 DNA sequence: TGTGCCAGCAGCCAATCGAGGGTGGACGGCTACACCTTC.

The gene calls are TRBV11-2 and TRBJ2-3, with TRBD2 matching over 10 bases. This CDR3 spans 18 amino acids. The V gene's germline CDR1 is SGHAT and CDR2 FQNNGV. Trimming cost V 0 bases and J 4 bases; bases outside gene matches: 10. CDR3 loop: CASSLDWASGGGADTQYF. CDR3 coding DNA: TGTGCCAGCAGCTTAGATTGGGCTAGCGGGGGAGGGGCAGATACGCAGTATTTT.

CDR3 sequence reads: CASSLERGSAFF. The DNA for the CDR3 is TGTGCCAGCAGTTTAGAAAGGGGGTCTGCTTTCTTT. The rearrangement joins TRBV12-3 or TRBV12-4 to TRBJ1-1, with TRBD1 as a possible D gene (6 bases). CDR3 size: 12 residues. Trimming removed 1 base at V and 11 bases at J, with 11 bases between.

The chain uses TRBV12-2 and TRBJ2-7; the table calls TRBD2, which could not be checked here. TRBV12-2 is given as a pseudogene. This CDR3 is 15 amino acids long. The CDR3 reads CASRLALSGGYEQYF. CDR3 bases: TGTGCAAGTCGCTTAGCGCTCAGCGGGGGCTACGAGCAGTACTTC.

The chain joins TRBV15 to TRBJ2-5; D gene ambiguous. V lost 0 bases and J lost 2, with 13 bases in between. This CDR3 contains 16 residues. Germline V CDR1 and CDR2: LNHNV, YYDKDF (reference sequence). The CDR3 region is CATSRDWIGGQETQYF. In nucleotides, the CDR3 is TGTGCCACCAGCAGAGATTGGATTGGCGGACAAGAGACCCAGTACTTC.

The J gene is TRBJ2-1, the V gene TRBV5-6, with a tentative D call TRBD1 (5 bases). From germline, CDR1 is SGHDT and CDR2 YYEEEE. V shed 4 bases and J shed 8 bases, with 25 bases lying between them. CDR3 length equals 17 residues. The CDR3 protein is CASSATVPGFWADEQFF. DNA for the CDR3: TGTGCCAGCAGCGCCACCGTCCCAGGGTTTTGGGCGGATGAGCAGTTCTTC.

The chain combines TRBV2 with TRBJ2-2; TRBD1 is a possible D gene (5 bases). The V and J ends lost 4 bases and 8 bases respectively, with 8 bases between them. This CDR3 region has 12 residues. The germline CDR1 and CDR2 sequences are SNHLY and FYNNEI. The CDR3 protein is CASSVGPGELFF. CDR3 nucleotide sequence: TGTGCCAGCAGTGTGGGGCCTGGGGAGCTGTTTTTT.

The rearrangement links TRBV10-3 to TRBJ2-7, with 9 nucleotides matching TRBD1. J was trimmed by 5 bases and V by 9 bases; bases with no gene match: 2. The CDR3 extends over 11 amino acids. Per germline, CDR1 ENHRY and CDR2 SYGVKD. The CDR3 DNA reads TGTGCCATAAGACAGGGGGACGAGCAGTACTTC. Amino acid sequence: CAIRQGDEQYF.

The chain combines TRBV19 with TRBJ2-1; the match to TRBD2 covers 10 bases. J lost 7 bases, V lost 8 bases, and 8 bases had no gene match. The CDR3 is 14 residues long. Germline assignment: CDR1 LNHDA and CDR2 SQIVND (reference sequence). The chain's CDR3 is CASSTSGVGNEQFF. Written as DNA, the CDR3 is TGTGCCAGTTCCACTAGCGGGGTGGGAAATGAGCAGTTCTTC.

This chain joins TRBV5-1 and TRBJ1-6; D gene unclear. Deletions cut 1 base from V and 14 bases from J, with 10 bases between. The germline V gene encodes CDR1 SGHRS and CDR2 YFSETQ. This CDR3 spans 12 amino acids. CDR3 protein: CASSLPGSTLHF. CDR3 in DNA: TGCGCCAGCAGCTTGCCCGGGAGCACCCTCCACTTT.

This clone was observed once. The chain employs TRBV24-1 and TRBJ2-7; no definite D call. The CDR3 has 12 amino acids. From germline, CDR1 is KGHDR and CDR2 SFDVKD. V shed 12 bases and J shed 2 bases, with 13 bases lying between them. The CDR3 sequence: CAFGAPTYEQYF. Written as DNA, the CDR3 is TGTGCCTTTGGAGCGCCGACCTACGAGCAGTACTTC.